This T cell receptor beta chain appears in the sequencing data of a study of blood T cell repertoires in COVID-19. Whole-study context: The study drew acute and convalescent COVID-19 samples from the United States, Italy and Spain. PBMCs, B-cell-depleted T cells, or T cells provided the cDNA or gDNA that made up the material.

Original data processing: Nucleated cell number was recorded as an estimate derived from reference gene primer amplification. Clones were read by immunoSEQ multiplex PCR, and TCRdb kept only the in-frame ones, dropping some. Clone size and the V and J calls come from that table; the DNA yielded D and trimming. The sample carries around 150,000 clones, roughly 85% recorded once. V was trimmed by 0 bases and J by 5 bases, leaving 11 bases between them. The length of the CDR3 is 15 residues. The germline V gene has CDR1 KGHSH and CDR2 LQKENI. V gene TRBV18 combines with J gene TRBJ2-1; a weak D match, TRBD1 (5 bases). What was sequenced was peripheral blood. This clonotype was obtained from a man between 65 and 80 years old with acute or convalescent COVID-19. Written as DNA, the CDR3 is TGTGCCAGCTCACCACCGTGGGGCCTCGACAATGAGCAGTTCTTC. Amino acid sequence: CASSPPWGLDNEQFF.